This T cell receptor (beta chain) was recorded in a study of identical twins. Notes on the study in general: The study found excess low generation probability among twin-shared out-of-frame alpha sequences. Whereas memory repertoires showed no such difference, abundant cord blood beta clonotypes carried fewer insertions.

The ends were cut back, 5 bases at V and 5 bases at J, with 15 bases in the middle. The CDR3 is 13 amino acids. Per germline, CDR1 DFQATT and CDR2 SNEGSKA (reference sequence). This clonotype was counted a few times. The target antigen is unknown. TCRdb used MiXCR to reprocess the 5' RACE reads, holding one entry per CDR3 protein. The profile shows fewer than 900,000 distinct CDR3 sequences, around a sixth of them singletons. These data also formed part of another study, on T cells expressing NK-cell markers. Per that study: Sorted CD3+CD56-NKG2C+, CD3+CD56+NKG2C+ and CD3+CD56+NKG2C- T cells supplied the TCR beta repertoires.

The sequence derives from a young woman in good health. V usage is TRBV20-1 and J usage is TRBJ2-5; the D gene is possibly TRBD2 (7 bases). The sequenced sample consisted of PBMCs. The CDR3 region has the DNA TGCAGTGCTGGGGGGGGCCCCGGGGAGACCCAGTACTTC. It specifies CSAGGGPGETQYF.